This entry lists 26 T cell receptor beta chains sequenced from one sample in a study of shared clonotypes between healthy human individuals. Selected positively for CCR7 and CD45RO-negative, naive CD8 cells excluded terminally differentiated effector memory CD45RA+ cells. TCRdb's table, derived via immunoSEQ multiplex PCR, lists solely in-frame clones and lacks some. The sample includes about 2 million clones, less than 95% of them seen just once. The sample consisted of naive CD8+ T cells sorted from blood. These receptors were obtained from a young man in good health.

On this clone: Other nucleotide sequences in the sample specify the same CDR3. V and J are TRBV9 and TRBJ1-2, with D uncertain. Trimming cost V 0 bases and J 0 bases, with 6 bases left between them. Germline loops: CDR1 SGDLS, CDR2 YYNGEE. The CDR3 totals 14 residues. Here the CDR3 reads CASSVAGANYGYTF. DNA for the CDR3: TGTGCCAGCAGCGTAGCAGGAGCTAACTATGGCTACACCTTC.

This clone has only one observation. The chain is built from TRBV9 and TRBJ1-6; 7 nucleotides align to TRBD1. CDR1 and CDR2 (germline): SGDLS, YYNGEE. This CDR3 spans 18 amino acids. Trimming took 0 bases from V and 1 from J; bases not matched to a gene: 7. CDR3 amino acids: CASSVGPTTGSYNSPLHF. For the CDR3, the DNA is TGTGCCAGCAGCGTAGGGCCAACGACAGGGTCCTATAATTCACCCCTCCACTTT.

Only one count was recorded for this clone. V usage is TRBV27 and J usage is TRBJ2-3, with a tentative D call TRBD1 (6 bases). V was cut by 2 bases and J by 6 bases, with 9 bases left in between. The CDR3 runs 13 residues. The germline V gene encodes CDR1 MNHEY and CDR2 SMNVEV (reference sequence). The CDR3 region is CASSLLTGDTQYF. The DNA for the CDR3 is TGTGCCAGCAGTTTACTCACAGGGGATACGCAGTATTTT.

The J gene is TRBJ2-1, the V gene TRBV2; D ambiguous. The CDR3 sequence is 11 residues long. Germline CDR1 reads SNHLY; CDR2 reads FYNNEI. The V and J ends lost 9 bases and 7 bases respectively, with 10 bases between them. The DNA of the CDR3 is TGTGCCAGACGGATCGGGAATGAGCAGTTCTTC. Protein product: CARRIGNEQFF.

CDR3 coding DNA: TGTGCCAGCAGTGAAACCGGGACTAACCGTCAAGAGACCCAGTACTTC. Translating gives CASSETGTNRQETQYF. The rearrangement joins TRBV2 to TRBJ2-5; TRBD2 matches 7 bases. Germline V gene data show CDR1 as SNHLY and CDR2 as FYNNEI. This CDR3 contains 16 residues. V shed 2 bases and J 2 bases; nucleotides not matched to a gene: 8.

This chain links TRBV6-6 with TRBJ2-3, with unresolved D. The length of the CDR3 is 16 residues. V lost 2 bases and J lost 0, with 12 bases in between. CDR1 MNHNY and CDR2 SVGAGI come from the germline V gene (reference sequence). CDR3 amino acids: CASSYRRPSSTDTQYF. The CDR3 DNA reads as TGTGCCAGCAGTTACAGGCGTCCGTCCAGCACAGATACGCAGTATTTT.

The chain combines TRBV18 with TRBJ1-5; the D is unclear. The germline V gene encodes CDR1 KGHSH and CDR2 LQKENI. The CDR3 is 13 amino acids. The V end lost 3 bases, the J end lost 2 bases, and 5 bases lay between the germline ends. The CDR3 region is CASSPTGNQPQHF. The CDR3 DNA sequence: TGTGCCAGCTCACCTACGGGCAATCAGCCCCAGCATTTT.

The chain couples TRBV10-2 to TRBJ2-3, with D hard to call. V dropped 5 bases and J dropped 4 bases, with 10 bases sitting between them. This CDR3 has 13 amino acids. CDR1 WSHSY and CDR2 SAAADI come from the germline V gene. The CDR3 DNA follows: TGCGCCAGCAGTATTGGGTTGGCAGATACGCAGTATTTT. Protein product: CASSIGLADTQYF.

This chain joins TRBV5-6 and TRBJ2-7; TRBD1 or TRBD2 may be the D gene (5 bases each). Trimming left V 0 bases short and J 5 bases short, with 9 bases between. This CDR3 has 13 residues. Germline CDR1 is SGHDT and CDR2 is YYEEEE. The CDR3 loop is CASSLGGYNEQYF. Written as DNA, the CDR3 is TGTGCCAGCAGCTTGGGGGGGTACAACGAGCAGTACTTC.

A single count supports this clone. The V gene is TRBV6-5, the J gene TRBJ2-2, with TRBD2 identical over 7 bases. Germline V gene sequence: CDR1 MNHEY, CDR2 SVGAGI. Losses at the gene ends were 6 bases for V and 4 bases for J; bases not matched to a gene: 5. This CDR3 has 14 amino acids. The DNA for the CDR3 is TGTGCCAGCAGACCACTAGCGAGCACCGGGGAGCTGTTTTTT. Its translation is CASRPLASTGELFF.

The CDR3 DNA is TGTGCCAGCAGTTACTCCCCAGGGAGTGGCACTGAAGCTTTCTTT. It specifies CASSYSPGSGTEAFF. The genes are TRBV6-5 and TRBJ1-1; possible D gene TRBD1, 5 bases. CDR1 is MNHEY, CDR2 SVGAGI, per germline. V was cut by 0 bases and J by 4 bases, with 12 bases left in between. This CDR3 has 15 amino acids.

This chain links TRBV6-5 with TRBJ1-2; weak D call: TRBD1 (5 bases). The CDR3 has 14 amino acids. CDR1 MNHEY and CDR2 SVGAGI come from the germline V gene. Trimming shortened V by 6 bases and J by 8 bases, and 19 bases separated the two germline ends. CDR3 sequence: CASSRGLGQGGYTF. CDR3 in DNA: TGTGCCAGCAGCCGGGGCCTCGGGCAAGGCGGCTACACCTTC.

Here the CDR3 reads CASSLSALQNEQFF. CDR3 in DNA: TGTGCCAGCAGTTTATCTGCGTTACAGAATGAGCAGTTCTTC. The V call is TRBV27, the J call TRBJ2-1, with D uncertain. Deletions cut 0 bases from V and 7 bases from J, with 10 bases between. The length of the CDR3 is 14 residues. Germline values: CDR1 MNHEY, CDR2 SMNVEV (reference sequence).

V gene TRBV27 combines with J gene TRBJ2-3, with D hard to call. V was pared by 3 bases and J by 2 bases, with 9 bases between. There are 14 residues in the CDR3. Germline V gene lookup returns CDR1 MNHEY and CDR2 SMNVEV (reference sequence). CDR3 nucleotides: TGTGCCAGCAGTTTGCGCGTCCCCACAGATACGCAGTATTTT. This encodes CASSLRVPTDTQYF.

V and J are TRBV28 and TRBJ2-1; no definite D call. The CDR3 has 13 amino acids. Trimming removed 7 bases at V and 6 bases at J, with 13 bases between. CDR1 MDHEN and CDR2 SYDVKM come from the germline V gene. The CDR3 sequence: CASTRREGNEQFF. The CDR3 DNA is TGTGCCAGCACCCGTAGGGAAGGCAATGAGCAGTTCTTC. Combining the CDR3 with reference TRBV28 and TRBJ2-1 gives the whole variable domain DVKVTQSSRYLVKRTGEKVFLECVQDMDHENMFWYRQDPGLGLRLIYFSYDVKMKEKGDIPEGYSVSREKKERFSLILESASTNQTSMYLCASTRREGNEQFFGPGTRLTVL.

The chain is built from TRBV7-8 and TRBJ2-2, with D tentatively TRBD2 (5 bases). The V gene's germline CDR1 is SGHVS and CDR2 FQNEAQ. Trimming stripped 1 base from V and 6 bases from J, with 9 bases between. This CDR3 spans 14 amino acids. CDR3 sequence (DNA): TGTGCCAGCAGCTTAGATGGGCGGGCCGGGGAGCTGTTTTTT. Its protein is CASSLDGRAGELFF.

The chain combines TRBV18 with TRBJ2-3; 8 nucleotides align to TRBD2. The germline V gene has CDR1 KGHSH and CDR2 LQKENI. J lost 1 base, V lost 0 bases, and 3 bases had no gene match. The CDR3 has 16 amino acids. CDR3 nucleotide sequence: TGTGCCAGCTCACCACCGTCGGGGGGGGGCACAGATACGCAGTATTTT. Protein product: CASSPPSGGGTDTQYF.

This clone was observed a single time. J is TRBJ2-6 and V is TRBV9; D may be TRBD1 (5 bases). The CDR3 spans 14 residues. V lost 4 bases, J lost 4 bases, and 9 bases lay in between. Germline CDR1 and CDR2: SGDLS and YYNGEE. The CDR3 DNA follows: TGTGCCAGCAGCCCAGGGTTAGGGGCCAACGTCCTGACTTTC. This translates into CASSPGLGANVLTF.

The genes are TRBV15 and TRBJ2-2; TRBD2 matches at 14 bases. Germline V gene data show CDR1 as LNHNV and CDR2 as YYDKDF (reference sequence). V trimming: 5 bases; J trimming: 7 bases; junction bases outside the gene matches: 9. This CDR3 spans 17 amino acids. The CDR3 region has the DNA TGTGCCACCAGCGTCGGACTAGCGGGAGGAATGGACGGGGAGCTGTTTTTT. It encodes CATSVGLAGGMDGELFF.

V is TRBV7-9 and J is TRBJ2-6; 7 bases are shared with TRBD1. CDR1 and CDR2 (germline): SEHNR, FQNEAQ (reference sequence). The CDR3 is made up of 18 amino acids. V dropped 5 bases and J dropped 0; count of bases not matched to a gene: 10. CDR3 nucleotides: TGTGCCAGCAGCCACACAGGGACAGCGAACTCTGGGGCCAACGTCCTGACTTTC. The encoded protein is CASSHTGTANSGANVLTF. Drawing the rest from reference TRBV7-9 and TRBJ2-6, the complete variable domain is DTGVSQNPRHKITKRGQNVTFRCDPISEHNRLYWYRQTLGQGPEFLTYFQNEAQLEKSRLLSDRFSAERPKGSFSTLEIQRTEQGDSAMYLCASSHTGTANSGANVLTFGAGSRLTVL.

The V gene is TRBV7-8, the J gene TRBJ2-7, with D unresolved. CDR1 and CDR2 from the germline V gene are SGHVS and FQNEAQ. Trimming stripped 1 base from V and 3 bases from J, with 16 bases between. This CDR3 comprises 16 residues. In DNA, the CDR3 is TGTGCCAGCAGCTTAGTATTGTTACCGGAAATCTACGAGCAGTACTTC. Translating it yields CASSLVLLPEIYEQYF.

The table lists this clone with a count of one. The chain combines TRBV14 with TRBJ2-7, with D unresolved. The CDR3 totals 14 residues. The V gene lost 0 bases and the J gene lost 3 bases, with 9 bases spanning the gap. From germline, CDR1 is SGHDN and CDR2 FVKESK. For the CDR3, the DNA is TGTGCCAGCAGCCAAGACAGCTTTTACTACGAGCAGTACTTC. Translated, it gives CASSQDSFYYEQYF.

The V call is TRBV27, the J call TRBJ1-1, with D hard to call. Per the germline V gene, CDR1 is MNHEY and CDR2 is SMNVEV (reference sequence). Trimming removed 3 bases at V and 4 bases at J, with 9 bases between. This CDR3 has 13 amino acids. The CDR3 nucleotides read TGTGCCAGCAGTTTTGACGGGGTCACTGAAGCTTTCTTT. This sequence encodes CASSFDGVTEAFF.

The chain is built from TRBV10-3 and TRBJ1-6; the D gene is possibly TRBD1 (5 bases). Germline values: CDR1 ENHRY, CDR2 SYGVKD. The CDR3 is 17 residues long. Trimming removed 0 bases from V and 7 bases from J, with 16 bases in between. The CDR3 bases are TGTGCCATCAGTGAGTCATACGGATGGGGGGGGAATTCACCCCTCCACTTT. It yields the protein CAISESYGWGGNSPLHF.

This clone occurred once. The rearrangement links TRBV7-6 to TRBJ2-2; 12 bases align to TRBD2. CDR1 is SGHVS and CDR2 is FNYEAQ in the germline V gene. This CDR3 spans 16 amino acids. The V segment lost 5 bases and the J segment 4 bases; nucleotides outside the gene matches: 5. CDR3 residues: CASSVGLAGFTGELFF. The CDR3 DNA reads TGTGCCAGCAGCGTGGGACTAGCGGGCTTCACCGGGGAGCTGTTTTTT.

This sequence joins TRBV13 and TRBJ2-7; no firm D call. The V end was cut by 5 bases, the J end by 6 bases, with 20 bases between. This CDR3 is built from 15 residues. CDR1 is PRHDT and CDR2 is FYEKMQ in the germline V gene (reference sequence). CDR3 in amino acids: CASSQHGRTSAEQYF. DNA of the CDR3: TGTGCCAGCAGCCAGCACGGCCGTACTTCCGCCGAGCAGTACTTC.